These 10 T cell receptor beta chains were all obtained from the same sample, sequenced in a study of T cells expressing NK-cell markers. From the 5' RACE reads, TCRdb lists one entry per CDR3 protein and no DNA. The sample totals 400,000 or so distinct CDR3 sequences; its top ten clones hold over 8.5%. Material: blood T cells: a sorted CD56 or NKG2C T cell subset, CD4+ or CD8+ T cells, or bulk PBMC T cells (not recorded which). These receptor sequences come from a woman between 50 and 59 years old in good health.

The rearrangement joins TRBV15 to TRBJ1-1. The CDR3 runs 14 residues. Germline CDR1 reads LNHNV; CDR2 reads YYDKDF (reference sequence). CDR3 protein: CATSRDFEGTEAFF.

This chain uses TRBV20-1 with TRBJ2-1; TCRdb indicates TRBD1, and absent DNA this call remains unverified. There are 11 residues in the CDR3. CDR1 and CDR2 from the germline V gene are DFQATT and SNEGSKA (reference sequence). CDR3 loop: CSAIDRGFEFF.

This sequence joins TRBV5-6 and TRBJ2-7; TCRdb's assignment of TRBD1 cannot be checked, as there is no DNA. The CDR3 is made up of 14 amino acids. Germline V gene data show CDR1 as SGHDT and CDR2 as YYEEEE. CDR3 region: CASSVGQGRYEQYF.

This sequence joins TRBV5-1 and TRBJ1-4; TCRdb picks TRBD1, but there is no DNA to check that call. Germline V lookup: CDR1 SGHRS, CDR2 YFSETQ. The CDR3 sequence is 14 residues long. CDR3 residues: CASSVQGGNEKLFF.

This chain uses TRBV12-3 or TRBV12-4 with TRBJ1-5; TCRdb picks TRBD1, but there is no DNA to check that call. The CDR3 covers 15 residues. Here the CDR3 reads CASSPHPLGNQPQHF.

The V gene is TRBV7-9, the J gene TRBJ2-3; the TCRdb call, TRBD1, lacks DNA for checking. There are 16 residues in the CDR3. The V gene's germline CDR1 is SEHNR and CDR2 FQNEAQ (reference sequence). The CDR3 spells CASSFFQGTFTDTQYF. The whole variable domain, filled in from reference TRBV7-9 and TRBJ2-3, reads DTGVSQNPRHKITKRGQNVTFRCDPISEHNRLYWYRQTLGQGPEFLTYFQNEAQLEKSRLLSDRFSAERPKGSFSTLEIQRTEQGDSAMYLCASSFFQGTFTDTQYFGPGTRLTVL.

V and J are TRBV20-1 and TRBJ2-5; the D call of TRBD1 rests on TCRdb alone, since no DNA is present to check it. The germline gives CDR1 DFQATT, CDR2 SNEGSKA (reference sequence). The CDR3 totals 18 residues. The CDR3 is CSARVVPTRTEYQETQYF.

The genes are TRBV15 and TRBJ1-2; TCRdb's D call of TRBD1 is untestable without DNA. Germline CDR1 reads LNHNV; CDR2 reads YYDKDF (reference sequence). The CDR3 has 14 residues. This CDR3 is CATSIQGRVGGYTF.

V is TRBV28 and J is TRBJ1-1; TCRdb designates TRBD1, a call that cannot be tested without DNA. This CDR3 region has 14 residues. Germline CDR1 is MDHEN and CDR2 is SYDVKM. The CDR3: CASSLPGGFNEAFF.

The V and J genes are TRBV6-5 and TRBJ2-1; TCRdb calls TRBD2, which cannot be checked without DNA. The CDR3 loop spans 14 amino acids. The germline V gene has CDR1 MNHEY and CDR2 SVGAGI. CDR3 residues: CASRRKGLTNEQFF.